This T cell receptor beta chain was found in a study of cytotoxic CD8 clonotypes in ibrutinib-treated CLL. The CDR3 loop spans 14 amino acids. Measured with immunoSEQ multiplex PCR; TCRdb has only the in-frame clones, and not every one. The sample lists approximately 140,000 clones; about 72% were seen once. The TCR sequence derives from a human donor with chronic lymphocytic leukemia. The chain recombines TRBV21-1 with TRBJ1-1. TRBV21-1 corresponds to a pseudogene. Sequencing was performed on PBMCs, taken after 12 months of ibrutinib treatment. This CDR3 reads CASSPHREDTEAFF. For the CDR3, the DNA is TGTGCCAGCAGCCCACACAGGGAGGACACTGAAGCTTTCTTT.